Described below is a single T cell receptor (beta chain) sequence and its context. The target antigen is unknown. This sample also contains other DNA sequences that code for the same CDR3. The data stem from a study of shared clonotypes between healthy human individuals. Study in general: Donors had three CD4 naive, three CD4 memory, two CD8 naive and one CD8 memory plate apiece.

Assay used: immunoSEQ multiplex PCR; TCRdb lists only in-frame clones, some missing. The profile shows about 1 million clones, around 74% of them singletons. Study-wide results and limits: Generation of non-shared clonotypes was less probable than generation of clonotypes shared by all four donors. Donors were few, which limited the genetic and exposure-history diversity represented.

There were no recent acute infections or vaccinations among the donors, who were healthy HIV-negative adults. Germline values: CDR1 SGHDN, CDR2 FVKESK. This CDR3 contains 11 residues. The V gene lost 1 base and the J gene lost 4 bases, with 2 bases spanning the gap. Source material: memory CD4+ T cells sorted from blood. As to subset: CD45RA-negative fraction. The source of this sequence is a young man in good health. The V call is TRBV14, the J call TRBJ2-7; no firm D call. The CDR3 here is CASSQVYEQYF. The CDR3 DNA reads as TGTGCCAGCAGCCAAGTGTACGAGCAGTACTTC.